Listed here is a single T cell receptor (beta chain). This entry is derived from a study of blood T cell repertoires in COVID-19. Background on the study: Acute and convalescent COVID-19 samples came from the United States, Italy and Spain. The cDNA or gDNA used as material had been derived from T cells, B-cell-depleted T cells, or PBMCs.

Original methodology: Nucleated cell counts were estimated from reference gene primer amplification. Clones were sequenced by immunoSEQ multiplex PCR, and TCRdb holds only the in-frame ones, with some missing. The V and J calls and the clone size are those of that table, but D and trimming were determined from the DNA. The profile shows roughly 290,000 clones, more than 75% of them singletons. The CDR3 has 15 amino acids. With 4 bases clipped from V and 3 bases from J, the junction kept 1 base outside the gene matches. Germline values: CDR1 SNHLY, CDR2 FYNNEI. The chain links TRBV2 to TRBJ2-3; 13 bases fit TRBD2. This TCR was recovered from a woman younger than 45 who had recovered from COVID-19. Sequencing was carried out using peripheral blood. For the CDR3, the DNA is TGTGCCAGCAGTGGGGGACTAGCGGGGACAGATACGCAGTATTTT. This gives the protein CASSGGLAGTDTQYF.